This T cell receptor beta chain was retrieved from a study of vaccination effects on CD4 cells after COVID-19. Isolating CD4+ T cells followed approximately ten days of culture. Of the BNT162b2 and mRNA-1273 vaccines, participants received two doses of one or the other. Each culture had half its medium swapped for IL-2 medium on days 3 and 7. Profiling relied on immunoSEQ multiplex PCR, and the TCRdb table lists in-frame clones only, not all of them. The profile shows 50,000 to 70,000 clones, more than 60% of them singletons. A remark on this clone: Its antigen is as yet unknown.

Germline V gene sequence: CDR1 KGHSH, CDR2 LQKENI. This CDR3 contains 14 residues. The V end was cut by 5 bases, the J end by 2 bases, with 12 bases between. V usage is TRBV18 and J usage is TRBJ2-5; D remains unclear. Sequencing was performed on CD4+ T cells from PBMCs cultured without peptide, taken after COVID-19 vaccination. This TCR derives from a human donor who received a COVID-19 vaccine. The CDR3 coding sequence is TGTGCCAGCTCATCATCCTACGGACAAGAGACCCAGTACTTC. Translation: CASSSSYGQETQYF.